Listed below are T cell receptor beta chains from one sample, sequenced in a study of shared T cell receptors in the human thymus. TCRdb's table, derived via immunoSEQ multiplex PCR, lists solely in-frame clones and lacks some. This sample has hundreds of thousands of clones, with 85% to 95% found just once. Source material: thymocytes. These receptors originate from a human donor. Each CDR3 is given with its conserved first and last residue. Each record gives: CDR3 protein, CDR3 DNA, V gene, J gene, D gene, clone size, CDR3 length. D genes are given only for firm matches. The size entry is marked missing in some rows and otherwise reads once, few, many or a size class.

cdr3_aa: CASSESYSSYEQYF
cdr3_nt: TGTGCCAGCAGTGAATCTTATAGCTCCTACGAGCAGTACTTC
v_call: TRBV6-1
j_call: TRBJ2-7
d_call: NA
clone_size: NA
cdr3_length: 14

cdr3_aa: CASSFYPGTGGDTGELFF
cdr3_nt: TGTGCCAGCAGCTTCTACCCCGGGACAGGGGGCGACACCGGGGAGCTGTTTTTT
v_call: TRBV7-2
j_call: TRBJ2-2
d_call: TRBD1
clone_size: NA
cdr3_length: 18

cdr3_aa: CASTTKGRGKRNEQFF
cdr3_nt: TGTGCCAGTACCACCAAGGGCAGGGGGAAGAGGAATGAGCAGTTCTTC
v_call: TRBV19
j_call: TRBJ2-1
d_call: TRBD1
clone_size: NA
cdr3_length: 16

cdr3_aa: CSVPSTDTAKNIQYF
cdr3_nt: TGCAGCGTCCCCTCGACTGATACAGCCAAAAACATTCAGTACTTC
v_call: TRBV29-1
j_call: TRBJ2-4
d_call: NA
clone_size: NA
cdr3_length: 15

cdr3_aa: CAIRTLPGQVPNTEAFF
cdr3_nt: TGTGCCATCAGGACACTCCCGGGACAGGTACCGAACACTGAAGCTTTCTTT
v_call: TRBV10-3
j_call: TRBJ1-1
d_call: TRBD1
clone_size: NA
cdr3_length: 17

cdr3_aa: CASSPPMGGDTDTQYF
cdr3_nt: TGTGCCAGCTCGCCACCGATGGGGGGGGACACAGATACGCAGTATTTT
v_call: TRBV18
j_call: TRBJ2-3
d_call: TRBD2
clone_size: NA
cdr3_length: 16

cdr3_aa: CASSLGASYEQYF
cdr3_nt: TGTGCCAGCAGTCTCGGGGCCTCCTACGAGCAGTACTTC
v_call: TRBV14
j_call: TRBJ2-7
d_call: NA
clone_size: NA
cdr3_length: 13

cdr3_aa: CASSLERRNQPQHF
cdr3_nt: TGTGCCAGTAGTTTGGAGAGACGCAATCAGCCCCAGCATTTT
v_call: TRBV19
j_call: TRBJ1-5
d_call: NA
clone_size: NA
cdr3_length: 14

cdr3_aa: CASGIATGTQYF
cdr3_nt: TGTGCCAGCGGCATAGCGACAGGTACGCAGTATTTT
v_call: TRBV28
j_call: TRBJ2-3
d_call: NA
clone_size: once
cdr3_length: 12

cdr3_aa: CASSLASGRAQETQYF
cdr3_nt: TGTGCCAGCAGTCTGGCTAGCGGGAGGGCCCAAGAGACCCAGTACTTC
v_call: TRBV28
j_call: TRBJ2-5
d_call: TRBD2
clone_size: NA
cdr3_length: 16

cdr3_aa: CASSLGSTHNSPLHF
cdr3_nt: TGCGCCAGCAGCTTGGGTAGTACCCACAATTCACCCCTCCACTTT
v_call: TRBV5-1
j_call: TRBJ1-6
d_call: NA
clone_size: NA
cdr3_length: 15

cdr3_aa: CATNPRQGNEQFF
cdr3_nt: TGTGCCACCAACCCCCGGCAGGGAAATGAGCAGTTCTTC
v_call: TRBV19
j_call: TRBJ2-1
d_call: NA
clone_size: NA
cdr3_length: 13

cdr3_aa: CASSALGGDRNGELFF
cdr3_nt: TGTGCCAGCAGTGCCCTAGGGGGGGACAGGAACGGGGAGCTGTTTTTT
v_call: TRBV28
j_call: TRBJ2-2
d_call: NA
clone_size: NA
cdr3_length: 16

cdr3_aa: CASSPLLGDPLPGQTYNEQFF
cdr3_nt: TGTGCCAGCTCACCACTGCTTGGGGACCCTCTCCCGGGACAGACCTACAATGAGCAGTTCTTC
v_call: TRBV18
j_call: TRBJ2-1
d_call: TRBD1
clone_size: NA
cdr3_length: 21

cdr3_aa: CAWRGREFGANVLTF
cdr3_nt: TGTGCCTGGAGGGGGCGGGAGTTTGGGGCCAACGTCCTGACTTTC
v_call: TRBV30
j_call: TRBJ2-6
d_call: TRBD2
clone_size: NA
cdr3_length: 15

cdr3_aa: CASSLSRVGRTEAFF
cdr3_nt: TGTGCCAGCAGTTTATCCCGGGTGGGGAGGACTGAAGCTTTCTTT
v_call: TRBV27
j_call: TRBJ1-1
d_call: NA
clone_size: NA
cdr3_length: 15

cdr3_aa: CASSFRDYLANEQFF
cdr3_nt: TGTGCCAGCAGCTTCCGGGACTACTTGGCTAATGAGCAGTTCTTC
v_call: TRBV7-2
j_call: TRBJ2-1
d_call: TRBD2
clone_size: once
cdr3_length: 15

cdr3_aa: CASSQGGNQPQHF
cdr3_nt: TGTGCCAGCAGCCAGGGGGGTAATCAGCCCCAGCATTTT
v_call: TRBV6-5
j_call: TRBJ1-5
d_call: TRBD1
clone_size: NA
cdr3_length: 13

cdr3_aa: CASSFGTSGSWADTQYF
cdr3_nt: TGCGCCAGCAGCTTTGGGACTAGCGGGAGTTGGGCAGATACGCAGTATTTT
v_call: TRBV5-1
j_call: TRBJ2-3
d_call: TRBD2
clone_size: NA
cdr3_length: 17

cdr3_aa: CASSQERARGNTEAFF
cdr3_nt: TGCGCCAGCAGCCAAGAAAGGGCGCGGGGAAACACTGAAGCTTTCTTT
v_call: TRBV4-3
j_call: TRBJ1-1
d_call: NA
clone_size: NA
cdr3_length: 16

cdr3_aa: CASSLDGDTIYF
cdr3_nt: TGTGCCAGCAGCTTAGATGGGGACACCATATATTTT
v_call: TRBV11-2
j_call: TRBJ1-3
d_call: NA
clone_size: once
cdr3_length: 12

cdr3_aa: CASSPPAAGELFF
cdr3_nt: TGTGCCAGCAGCCCCCCGGCCGCCGGGGAGCTGTTTTTT
v_call: TRBV28
j_call: TRBJ2-2
d_call: NA
clone_size: NA
cdr3_length: 13

cdr3_aa: CAWSVHGGSNYGYTF
cdr3_nt: TGTGCCTGGAGTGTACATGGCGGATCTAACTATGGCTACACCTTC
v_call: TRBV30
j_call: TRBJ1-2
d_call: NA
clone_size: NA
cdr3_length: 15

cdr3_aa: CASSLVHYNEQFF
cdr3_nt: TGTGCCAGCAGCTTAGTACATTACAATGAGCAGTTCTTC
v_call: TRBV7-9
j_call: TRBJ2-1
d_call: NA
clone_size: NA
cdr3_length: 13

cdr3_aa: CAISDVGTYTEAFF
cdr3_nt: TGTGCCATCAGTGACGTAGGGACGTACACTGAAGCTTTCTTT
v_call: TRBV10-3
j_call: TRBJ1-1
d_call: NA
clone_size: NA
cdr3_length: 14

cdr3_aa: CASSIQDSYEQYF
cdr3_nt: TGTGCCAGTAGTATACAGGACAGTTACGAGCAGTACTTC
v_call: TRBV19
j_call: TRBJ2-7
d_call: NA
clone_size: few
cdr3_length: 13

cdr3_aa: CASRDLAGGQETQYF
cdr3_nt: TGTGCCAGCAGGGACCTAGCGGGGGGCCAAGAGACCCAGTACTTC
v_call: TRBV2
j_call: TRBJ2-5
d_call: TRBD2
clone_size: NA
cdr3_length: 15

cdr3_aa: CASSSFSDTGELFF
cdr3_nt: TGTGCCAGCAGTTCATTTTCAGACACCGGGGAGCTGTTTTTT
v_call: TRBV28
j_call: TRBJ2-2
d_call: NA
clone_size: NA
cdr3_length: 14

cdr3_aa: CASLRGAGGPLDYGYTF
cdr3_nt: TGTGCCAGCCTGAGAGGGGCAGGGGGTCCCTTAGACTATGGCTACACCTTC
v_call: TRBV27
j_call: TRBJ1-2
d_call: TRBD1
clone_size: NA
cdr3_length: 17

cdr3_aa: CASKASIAYEQYF
cdr3_nt: TGTGCCAGCAAGGCTAGCATTGCATACGAGCAGTACTTC
v_call: TRBV27
j_call: TRBJ2-7
d_call: NA
clone_size: NA
cdr3_length: 13

cdr3_aa: CASSDTGRRDTDTQYF
cdr3_nt: TGTGCCAGCAGCGATACCGGACGGAGGGACACAGATACGCAGTATTTT
v_call: TRBV2
j_call: TRBJ2-3
d_call: NA
clone_size: once
cdr3_length: 16

cdr3_aa: CASSPSRKQGFNYGYTF
cdr3_nt: TGTGCCAGCAGTCCTAGCCGGAAACAGGGATTTAACTATGGCTACACCTTC
v_call: TRBV2
j_call: TRBJ1-2
d_call: NA
clone_size: NA
cdr3_length: 17

cdr3_aa: CASSPSGTSTDTQYF
cdr3_nt: TGTGCCAGCAGTCCTAGCGGTACTAGCACAGATACGCAGTATTTT
v_call: TRBV6-6
j_call: TRBJ2-3
d_call: TRBD2
clone_size: NA
cdr3_length: 15

cdr3_aa: CASSLVSGTVSTDTQYF
cdr3_nt: TGTGCCAGCAGCTTAGTCTCCGGGACGGTTAGCACAGATACGCAGTATTTT
v_call: TRBV7-2
j_call: TRBJ2-3
d_call: NA
clone_size: NA
cdr3_length: 17

cdr3_aa: CSVDLGAENEQYF
cdr3_nt: TGCAGCGTTGACCTAGGGGCTGAAAACGAGCAGTACTTC
v_call: TRBV29-1
j_call: TRBJ2-7
d_call: NA
clone_size: NA
cdr3_length: 13

cdr3_aa: CSVEGFWGTYEQYF
cdr3_nt: TGCAGCGTTGAAGGGTTCTGGGGAACCTACGAGCAGTACTTC
v_call: TRBV29-1
j_call: TRBJ2-7
d_call: NA
clone_size: once
cdr3_length: 14

cdr3_aa: CASSLDRVNADTQYF
cdr3_nt: TGTGCCAGCAGCCTGGACAGGGTGAACGCAGATACGCAGTATTTT
v_call: TRBV7-8
j_call: TRBJ2-3
d_call: TRBD1
clone_size: NA
cdr3_length: 15

cdr3_aa: CASSSSGRGQMNTEAFF
cdr3_nt: TGTGCCAGCAGCTCCTCAGGGAGGGGACAGATGAACACTGAAGCTTTCTTT
v_call: TRBV11-2
j_call: TRBJ1-1
d_call: TRBD1
clone_size: NA
cdr3_length: 17

cdr3_aa: CAISEGRPSDNEQFF
cdr3_nt: TGTGCCATCAGTGAAGGGAGGCCGAGCGACAATGAGCAGTTCTTC
v_call: TRBV10-3
j_call: TRBJ2-1
d_call: NA
clone_size: NA
cdr3_length: 15

cdr3_aa: CASSLEGGGPLPDTQYF
cdr3_nt: TGCGCCAGCAGCTTGGAAGGCGGGGGTCCATTGCCAGATACGCAGTATTTT
v_call: TRBV5-1
j_call: TRBJ2-3
d_call: TRBD2
clone_size: NA
cdr3_length: 17

cdr3_aa: CASSLPLPLTEAFF
cdr3_nt: TGTGCCAGCAGTTTGCCCCTTCCCCTCACTGAAGCTTTCTTT
v_call: TRBV28
j_call: TRBJ1-1
d_call: NA
clone_size: NA
cdr3_length: 14